This T cell receptor beta chain was obtained from a study of tumor-infiltrating lymphocytes in primary liver carcinoma (dated by TCRdb to about 2017). About the study as a whole: Between late 2015 and 2016, a handful of patients in China with histopathologically diagnosed primary liver carcinoma had surgical resection. The five patients had tumors of stage T1-T3 N0M0, with maximum diameters ranging from 4.2 to 10 cm. Hepatocellular carcinoma (four) or combined HCC and intrahepatic cholangiocarcinoma (one) was present in the five patients, who were three men and two women aged 30 to 69 years. Reproducibility between technical replicate repertoires was high, with correlation coefficients above 0.98 and mean shared-clone rates about 0.9. Each sample produced about 3.5 to 7.13 million productive TCRbeta reads, and read depth showed no significant difference between tissue types. TCRbeta repertoire sequencing covered approximately 35 specimens from 5 patients: about 25 tumor regions, 5 adjacent noncancerous liver tissues and 5 peripheral blood samples. Across five regions of each liver tumor, along with adjacent normal tissue and blood, the study brought together TCRbeta repertoire sequencing, expression microarrays and whole-exome sequencing. The study at large found these results: Because only the TCR beta chain was sequenced and unpaired alpha chains were not captured, true repertoire diversity is likely underestimated. Bulk unsorted samples precluded comparing CD4+ and CD8+ T cell repertoires. The top 250 clones made up a significantly larger repertoire fraction in tumors than in blood (p = 0.039). The study included only 4 to 6 patients, and the authors note findings should be validated in a larger study. Repertoire overlap was found to be higher between tumor regions (mean around 36%) than between tumor-adjacent (roughly 17%) or tumor-blood (about 14%) pairs, consistent with antigen-driven expansion.

The CDR3 is 19 amino acids in total, end residues counted. Only the CDR3 portion is preserved as DNA: 57 bases, with reading frame beginning at the first base. V and J are truncated by 6 bases and 0 bases respectively, leaving an intervening sequence of 21 bases. As encoded in the germline V gene, CDR1 is SGHAT while CDR2 is FQNNGV. TRIzol reagent was used to extract blood RNA from unsorted whole blood, while the DNeasy Blood & Tissue kit provided the germline DNA. At the time of sampling, the patients were treatment-naive and had chronic HBV infection. Before surgery, four milliliters of peripheral blood were drawn into K2EDTA tubes. On this clonotype itself: Its antigen has not been determined. Lacking the conserved final phenylalanine or tryptophan, this CDR3 likely reflects a read error.

Starting from approximately 500 ng total RNA, TCRbeta-specific cDNA was produced by reverse transcription with a constant-region primer and ProtoScript II reverse transcriptase. Three nested multiplex PCR rounds, following a slightly modified ARM-PCR procedure, were used to build the TCRbeta libraries. Each of the first two PCR rounds ran for nine to ten cycles and used multiplex TRBV1-TRBV30 forward primers together with a Cbeta reverse primer. Sample barcodes and Illumina adapters were added in a final 25-cycle PCR with Deep VentR polymerase. Before sequencing, amplicons of 200-500 bp were gel-purified using a QIAquick gel extraction kit. TCRbeta amplicons were sequenced on an Illumina HiSeq 2500 with 250-bp paired-end reads. Turning to the authors' computational methods: To recover full CDR3 sequences, reads were quality-trimmed using Trimmomatic v0.33 and paired reads were then merged using FLASH v1.2.11. MiGEC v1.2.1b assigned V, D and J germline segments to the rearranged TCRbeta sequences. Clonotype statistics and Shannon-Wiener diversity indices were calculated with VDJtools v1.0.0. Except for diversity analysis, only the 250 most abundant clonotypes of each sample were used in subsequent analyses to reduce sampling bias. TCRdb reran the public reads through fastp at Q25 and MiXCR, keeping productive beta chains. Every entry covers one CDR3 protein and lists the most common genes and DNA from its rows. The V and J calls were determined by TCRdb, not by the authors. This sample lists 320,000 or so distinct CDR3 sequences; approximately 60% were detected once. The top ten hold around 9.5% of the sample.

Sequencing was carried out using peripheral blood. The rearrangement combines TRBV11-2 with TRBJ2-6, with the D gene uncertain. This receptor was taken from a middle-aged man with primary liver carcinoma and hepatitis B virus infection. The CDR3 amino acid sequence is: CASSWSLMVPISGANVLTS. At the DNA level, the sequence is TGTGCCAGCAGTTGGAGTTTAATGGTCCCGATCTCTGGGGCCAACGTCCTGACTTCC.